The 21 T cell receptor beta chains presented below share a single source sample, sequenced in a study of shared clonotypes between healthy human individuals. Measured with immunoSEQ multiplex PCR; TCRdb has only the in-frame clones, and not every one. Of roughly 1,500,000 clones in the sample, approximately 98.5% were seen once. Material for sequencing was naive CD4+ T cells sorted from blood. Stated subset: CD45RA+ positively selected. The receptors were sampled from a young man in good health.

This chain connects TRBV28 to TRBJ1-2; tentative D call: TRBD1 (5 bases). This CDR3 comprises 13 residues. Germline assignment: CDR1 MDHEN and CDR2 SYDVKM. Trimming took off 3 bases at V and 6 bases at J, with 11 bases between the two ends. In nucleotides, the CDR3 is TGTGCCAGCAGTTTGAGCGGGACGAATGGCTACACCTTC. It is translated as CASSLSGTNGYTF.

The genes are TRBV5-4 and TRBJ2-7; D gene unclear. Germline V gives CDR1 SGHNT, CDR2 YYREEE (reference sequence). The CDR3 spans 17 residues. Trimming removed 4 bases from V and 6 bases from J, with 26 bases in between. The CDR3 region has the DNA TGTGCCAGCAGCCACCCTCCGGGCAGTTGGCCCCTTGGCGAGCAGTACTTC. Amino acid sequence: CASSHPPGSWPLGEQYF.

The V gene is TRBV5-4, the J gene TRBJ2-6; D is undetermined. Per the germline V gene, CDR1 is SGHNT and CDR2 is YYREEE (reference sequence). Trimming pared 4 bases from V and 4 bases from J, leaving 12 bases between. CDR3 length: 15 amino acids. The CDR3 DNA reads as TGTGCCAGCAGCCTTCAAATCTCCGGGGCCAACGTCCTGACTTTC. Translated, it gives CASSLQISGANVLTF.

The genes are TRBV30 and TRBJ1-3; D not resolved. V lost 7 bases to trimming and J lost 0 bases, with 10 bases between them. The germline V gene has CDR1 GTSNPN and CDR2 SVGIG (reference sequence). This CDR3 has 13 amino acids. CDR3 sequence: CALEVGSGNTIYF. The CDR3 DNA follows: TGTGCCTTAGAGGTGGGCTCTGGAAACACCATATATTTT.

The CDR3 spells CASSDTASGLKSYEQYF. CDR3 nucleotide sequence: TGTGCCAGCAGTGATACGGCTAGCGGGCTGAAATCCTACGAGCAGTACTTC. The V gene is TRBV2, the J gene TRBJ2-7, with 8 positions matching TRBD2. The CDR3 consists of 17 residues. Germline CDR1 reads SNHLY; CDR2 reads FYNNEI. V was pared by 3 bases and J by 1 base, with 11 bases of the junction left unmatched. Supplemented by reference TRBV2 and TRBJ2-7, the full variable domain reads EPEVTQTPSHQVTQMGQEVILRCVPISNHLYFYWYRQILGQKVEFLVSFYNNEISEKSEIFDDQFSVERPDGSNFTLKIRSTKLEDSAMYFCASSDTASGLKSYEQYFGPGTRLTVT.

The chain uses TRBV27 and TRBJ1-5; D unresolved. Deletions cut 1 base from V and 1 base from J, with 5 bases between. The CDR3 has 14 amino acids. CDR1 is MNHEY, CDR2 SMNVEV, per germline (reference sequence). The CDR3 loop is CASSLWPSNQPQHF. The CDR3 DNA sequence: TGTGCCAGCAGTTTATGGCCGAGCAATCAGCCCCAGCATTTT.

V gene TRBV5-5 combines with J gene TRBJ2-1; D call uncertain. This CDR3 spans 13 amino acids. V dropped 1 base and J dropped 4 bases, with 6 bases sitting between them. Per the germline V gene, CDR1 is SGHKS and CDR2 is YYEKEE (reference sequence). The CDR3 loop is CASSLPAYNEQFF. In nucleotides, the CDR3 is TGTGCCAGCAGCTTGCCGGCTTACAATGAGCAGTTCTTC.

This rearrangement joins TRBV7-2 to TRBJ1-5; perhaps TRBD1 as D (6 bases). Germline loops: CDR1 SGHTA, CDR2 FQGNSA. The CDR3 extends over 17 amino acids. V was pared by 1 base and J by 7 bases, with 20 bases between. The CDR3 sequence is CASSLVRPGGGIQPQHF. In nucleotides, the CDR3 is TGTGCCAGCAGCTTAGTGCGTCCTGGAGGGGGAATCCAGCCCCAGCATTTT.

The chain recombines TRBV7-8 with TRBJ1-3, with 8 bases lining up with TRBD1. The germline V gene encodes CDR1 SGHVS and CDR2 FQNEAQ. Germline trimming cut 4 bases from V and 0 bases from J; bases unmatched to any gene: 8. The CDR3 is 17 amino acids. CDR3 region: CASSSRDRWSSGNTIYF. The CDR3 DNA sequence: TGTGCCAGCAGCTCCCGGGACAGGTGGAGCTCTGGAAACACCATATATTTT.

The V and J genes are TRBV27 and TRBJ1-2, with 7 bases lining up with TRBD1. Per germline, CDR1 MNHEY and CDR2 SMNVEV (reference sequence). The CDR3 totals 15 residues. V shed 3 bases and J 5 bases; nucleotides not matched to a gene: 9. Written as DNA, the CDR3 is TGTGCCAGCAGTTTTGGTCTAGGGGGCGGTTATGGCTACACCTTC. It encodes CASSFGLGGGYGYTF.

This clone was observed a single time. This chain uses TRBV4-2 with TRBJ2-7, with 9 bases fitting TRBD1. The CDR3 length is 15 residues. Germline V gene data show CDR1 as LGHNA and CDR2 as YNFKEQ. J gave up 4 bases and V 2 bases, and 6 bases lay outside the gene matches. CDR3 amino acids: CASSQIPGQGYEQYF. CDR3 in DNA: TGTGCCAGCAGCCAAATACCGGGACAGGGTTACGAGCAGTACTTC.

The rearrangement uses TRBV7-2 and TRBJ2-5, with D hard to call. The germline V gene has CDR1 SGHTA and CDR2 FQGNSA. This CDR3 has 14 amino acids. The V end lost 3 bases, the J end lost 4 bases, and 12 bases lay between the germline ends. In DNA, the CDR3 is TGTGCCAGCAGCTTCGGTAATAGGCCAGAGACCCAGTACTTC. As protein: CASSFGNRPETQYF.

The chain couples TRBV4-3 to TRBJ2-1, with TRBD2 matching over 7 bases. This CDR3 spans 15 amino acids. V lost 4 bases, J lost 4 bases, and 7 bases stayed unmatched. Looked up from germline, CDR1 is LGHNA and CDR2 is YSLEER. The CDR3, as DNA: TGCGCCAGCAGCCTCGGACTAGGTGGGTACAATGAGCAGTTCTTC. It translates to CASSLGLGGYNEQFF.

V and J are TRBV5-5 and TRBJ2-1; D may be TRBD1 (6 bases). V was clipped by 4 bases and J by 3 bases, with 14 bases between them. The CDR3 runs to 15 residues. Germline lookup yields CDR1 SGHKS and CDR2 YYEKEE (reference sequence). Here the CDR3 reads CASSPGTPIYNEQFF. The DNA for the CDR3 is TGTGCCAGCAGCCCCGGGACACCTATCTACAATGAGCAGTTCTTC.

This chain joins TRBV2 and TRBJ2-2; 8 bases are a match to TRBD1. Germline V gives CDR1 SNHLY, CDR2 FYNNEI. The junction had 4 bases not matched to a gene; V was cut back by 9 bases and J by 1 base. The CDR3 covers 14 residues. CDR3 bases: TGTGCCAGTTTGGACAGGGTGAACACCGGGGAGCTGTTTTTT. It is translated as CASLDRVNTGELFF.

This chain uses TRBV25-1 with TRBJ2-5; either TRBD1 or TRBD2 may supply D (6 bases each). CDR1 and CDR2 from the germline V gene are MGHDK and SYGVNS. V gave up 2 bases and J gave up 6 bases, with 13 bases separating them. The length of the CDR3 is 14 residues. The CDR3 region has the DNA TGTGCCAGCAGTGAAGTTGGAGGGGGGAAGACCCAGTACTTC. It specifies CASSEVGGGKTQYF.

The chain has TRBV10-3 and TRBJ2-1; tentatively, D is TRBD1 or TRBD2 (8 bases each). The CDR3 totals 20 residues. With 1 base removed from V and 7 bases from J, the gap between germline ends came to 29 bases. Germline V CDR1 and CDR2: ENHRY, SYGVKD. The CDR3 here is CAISEFGGTGSSGSRNEQFF. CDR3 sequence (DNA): TGTGCCATCAGTGAGTTTGGGGGGACAGGATCCAGCGGGAGCAGGAATGAGCAGTTCTTC.

In nucleotides, the CDR3 is TGTGCCAGCAGTGTAGGTGCGGGATTCTACGAGCAGTACTTC. Protein: CASSVGAGFYEQYF. The J gene is TRBJ2-7, the V gene TRBV2; D possibly corresponds to TRBD2 (6 bases). V was shortened by 4 bases and J by 3 bases, with 13 bases between the two germline ends. From germline, CDR1 is SNHLY and CDR2 FYNNEI. The CDR3 spans 14 residues. Full variable domain (rest looked up from reference TRBV2 and TRBJ2-7): EPEVTQTPSHQVTQMGQEVILRCVPISNHLYFYWYRQILGQKVEFLVSFYNNEISEKSEIFDDQFSVERPDGSNFTLKIRSTKLEDSAMYFCASSVGAGFYEQYFGPGTRLTVT.

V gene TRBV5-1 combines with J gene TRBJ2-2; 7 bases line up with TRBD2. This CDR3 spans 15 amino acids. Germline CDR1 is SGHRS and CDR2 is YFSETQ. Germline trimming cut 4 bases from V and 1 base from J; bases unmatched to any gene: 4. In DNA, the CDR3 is TGCGCCAGCAGCAAGACTAGCCTGAACACCGGGGAGCTGTTTTTT. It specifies CASSKTSLNTGELFF.

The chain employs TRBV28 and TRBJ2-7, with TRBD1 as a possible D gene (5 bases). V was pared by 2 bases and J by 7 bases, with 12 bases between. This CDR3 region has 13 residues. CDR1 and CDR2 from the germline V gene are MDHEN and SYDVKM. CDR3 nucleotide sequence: TGTGCCAGCAGTTTAATGGACAATAGGGAGCAGTACTTC. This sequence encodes CASSLMDNREQYF. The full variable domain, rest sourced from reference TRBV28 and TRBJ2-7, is DVKVTQSSRYLVKRTGEKVFLECVQDMDHENMFWYRQDPGLGLRLIYFSYDVKMKEKGDIPEGYSVSREKKERFSLILESASTNQTSMYLCASSLMDNREQYFGPGTRLTVT.

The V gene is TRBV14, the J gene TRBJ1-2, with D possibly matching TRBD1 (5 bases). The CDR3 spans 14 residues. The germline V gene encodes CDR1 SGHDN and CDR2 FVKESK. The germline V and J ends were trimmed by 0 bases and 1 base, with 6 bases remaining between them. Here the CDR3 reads CASSQERGNYGYTF. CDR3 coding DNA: TGTGCCAGCAGCCAAGAGAGGGGTAACTATGGCTACACCTTC.